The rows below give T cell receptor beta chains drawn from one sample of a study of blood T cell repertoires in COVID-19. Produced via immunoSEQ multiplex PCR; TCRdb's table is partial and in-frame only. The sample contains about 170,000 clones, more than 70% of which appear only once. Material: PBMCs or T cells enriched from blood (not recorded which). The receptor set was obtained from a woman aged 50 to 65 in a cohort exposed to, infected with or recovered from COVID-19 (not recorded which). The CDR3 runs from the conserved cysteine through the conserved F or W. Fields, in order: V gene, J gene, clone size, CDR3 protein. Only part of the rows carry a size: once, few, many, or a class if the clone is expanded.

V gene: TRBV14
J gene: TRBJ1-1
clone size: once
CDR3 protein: CASATALNTEAFF

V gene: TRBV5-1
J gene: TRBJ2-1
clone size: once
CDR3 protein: CASSIQGASSEQFF

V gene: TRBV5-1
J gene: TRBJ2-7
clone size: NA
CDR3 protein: CASSLGLAGGSEQYF

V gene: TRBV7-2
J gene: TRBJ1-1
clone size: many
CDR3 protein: CASSLNRNTEAFF

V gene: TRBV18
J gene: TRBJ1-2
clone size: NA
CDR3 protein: CASSPYSPGQVNDKDYGYTF

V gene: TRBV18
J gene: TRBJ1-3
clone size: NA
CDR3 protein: CASSPAGLSGNTIYF

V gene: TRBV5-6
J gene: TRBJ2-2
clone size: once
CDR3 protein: CASSWRTVYTGELFF

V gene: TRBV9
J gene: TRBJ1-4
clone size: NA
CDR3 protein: CASSVGTGGSLYEKLFF

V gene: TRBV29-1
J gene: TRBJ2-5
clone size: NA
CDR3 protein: CSFQVRGVGETQYF

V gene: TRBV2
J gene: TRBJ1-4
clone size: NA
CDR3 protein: CASSESRGGDEKLFF